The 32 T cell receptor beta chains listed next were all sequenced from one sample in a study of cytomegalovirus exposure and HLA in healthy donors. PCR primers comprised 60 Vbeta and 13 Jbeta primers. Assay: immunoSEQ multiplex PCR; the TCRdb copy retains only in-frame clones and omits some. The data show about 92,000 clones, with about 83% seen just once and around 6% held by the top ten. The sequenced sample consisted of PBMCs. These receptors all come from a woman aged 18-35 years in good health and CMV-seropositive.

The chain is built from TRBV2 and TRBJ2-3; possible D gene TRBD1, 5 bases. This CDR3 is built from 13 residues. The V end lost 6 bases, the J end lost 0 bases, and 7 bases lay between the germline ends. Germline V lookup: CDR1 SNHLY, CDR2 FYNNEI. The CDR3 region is CASSRVSTDTQYF. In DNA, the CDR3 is TGTGCCAGCAGCAGGGTCAGCACAGATACGCAGTATTTT.

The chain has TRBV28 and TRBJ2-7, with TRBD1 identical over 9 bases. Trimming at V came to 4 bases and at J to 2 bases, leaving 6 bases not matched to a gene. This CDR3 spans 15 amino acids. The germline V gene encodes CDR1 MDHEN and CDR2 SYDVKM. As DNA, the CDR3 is TGTGCCAGCAGTTCTTGGGGACAGGGAGCCTACGAGCAGTACTTC. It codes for CASSSWGQGAYEQYF.

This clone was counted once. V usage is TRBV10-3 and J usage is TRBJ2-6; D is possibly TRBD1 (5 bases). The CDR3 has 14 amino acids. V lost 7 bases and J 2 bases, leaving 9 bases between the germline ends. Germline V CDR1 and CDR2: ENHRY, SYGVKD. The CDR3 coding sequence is TGTGCCATCAAGTTAGGGGCTGGGGCCAACGTCCTGACTTTC. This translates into CAIKLGAGANVLTF.

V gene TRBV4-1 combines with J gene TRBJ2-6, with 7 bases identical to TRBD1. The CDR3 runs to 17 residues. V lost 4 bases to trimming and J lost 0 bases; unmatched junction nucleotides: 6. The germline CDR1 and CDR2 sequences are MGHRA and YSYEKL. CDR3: CASSPRDSSSGANVLTF. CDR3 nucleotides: TGCGCCAGCAGCCCCAGGGACAGCAGCTCTGGGGCCAACGTCCTGACTTTC.

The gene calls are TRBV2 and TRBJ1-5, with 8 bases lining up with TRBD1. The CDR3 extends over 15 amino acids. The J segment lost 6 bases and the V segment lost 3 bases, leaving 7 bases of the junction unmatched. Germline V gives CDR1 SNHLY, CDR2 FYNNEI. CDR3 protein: CASSDPRGQGQPQHF. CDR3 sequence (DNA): TGTGCCAGCAGTGATCCCAGGGGGCAGGGTCAGCCCCAGCATTTT.

CDR3 nucleotide sequence: TGCGCCAGCAGCCAGGGGGCGCAGAACACTGAAGCTTTCTTT. Its translation: CASSQGAQNTEAFF. This chain connects TRBV5-1 to TRBJ1-1; 8 nucleotides line up with TRBD1. Germline trimming cut 4 bases from V and 1 base from J; bases unmatched to any gene: 3. The V gene's germline CDR1 is SGHRS and CDR2 YFSETQ. The CDR3 consists of 14 residues.

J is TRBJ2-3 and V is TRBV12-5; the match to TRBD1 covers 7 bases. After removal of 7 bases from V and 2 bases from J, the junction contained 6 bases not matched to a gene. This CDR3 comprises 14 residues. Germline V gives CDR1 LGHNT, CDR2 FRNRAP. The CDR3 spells CASVIQGFTDTQYF. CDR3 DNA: TGTGCTAGTGTCATACAGGGGTTCACAGATACGCAGTATTTT.

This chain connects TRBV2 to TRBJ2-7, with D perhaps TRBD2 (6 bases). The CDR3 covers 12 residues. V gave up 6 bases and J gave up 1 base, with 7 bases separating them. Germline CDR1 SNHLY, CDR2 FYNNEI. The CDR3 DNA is TGTGCCAGCAGGGGGGGTTCCTACGAGCAGTACTTC. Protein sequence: CASRGGSYEQYF.

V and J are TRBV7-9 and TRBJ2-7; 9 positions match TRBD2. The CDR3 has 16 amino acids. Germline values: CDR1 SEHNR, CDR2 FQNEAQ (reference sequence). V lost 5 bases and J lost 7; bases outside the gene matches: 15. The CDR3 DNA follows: TGTGCCAGCAGCCCGGTGATGGTAGCGGGAGTGGGAGAGCAGTACTTC. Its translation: CASSPVMVAGVGEQYF.

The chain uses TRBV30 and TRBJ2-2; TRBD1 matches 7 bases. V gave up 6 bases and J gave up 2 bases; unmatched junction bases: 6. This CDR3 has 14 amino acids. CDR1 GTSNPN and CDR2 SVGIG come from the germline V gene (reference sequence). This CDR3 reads CACPRQGNTGELFF. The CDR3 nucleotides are TGTGCCTGCCCAAGACAGGGCAACACCGGGGAGCTGTTTTTT.

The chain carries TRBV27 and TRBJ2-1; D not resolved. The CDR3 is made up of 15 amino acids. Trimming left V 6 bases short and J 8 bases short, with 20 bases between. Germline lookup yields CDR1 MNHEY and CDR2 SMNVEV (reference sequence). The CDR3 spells CASRPYSELVDEQFF. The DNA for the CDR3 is TGTGCCAGCAGGCCCTATAGTGAGCTCGTTGATGAGCAGTTCTTC.

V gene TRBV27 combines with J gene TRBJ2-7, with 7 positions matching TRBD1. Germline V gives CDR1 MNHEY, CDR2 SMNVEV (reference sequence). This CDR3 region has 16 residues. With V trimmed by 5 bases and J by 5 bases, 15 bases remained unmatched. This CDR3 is CASSPYGTDLGDEQYF. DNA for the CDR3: TGTGCCAGCAGTCCTTACGGGACAGACCTAGGGGACGAGCAGTACTTC.

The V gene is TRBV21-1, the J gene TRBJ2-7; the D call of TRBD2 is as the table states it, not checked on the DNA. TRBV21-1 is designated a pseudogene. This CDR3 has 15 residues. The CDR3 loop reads CASPANPTSWYEQYF. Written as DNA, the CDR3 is TGTGCCAGCCCAGCAAACCCCACTAGCTGGTACGAGCAGTACTTC.

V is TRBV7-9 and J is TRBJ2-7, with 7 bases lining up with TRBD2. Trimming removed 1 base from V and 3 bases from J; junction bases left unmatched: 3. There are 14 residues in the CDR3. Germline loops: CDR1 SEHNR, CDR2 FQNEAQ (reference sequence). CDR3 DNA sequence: TGTGCCAGCAGCTTAGATGCGGGAGTCTACGAGCAGTACTTC. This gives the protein CASSLDAGVYEQYF.

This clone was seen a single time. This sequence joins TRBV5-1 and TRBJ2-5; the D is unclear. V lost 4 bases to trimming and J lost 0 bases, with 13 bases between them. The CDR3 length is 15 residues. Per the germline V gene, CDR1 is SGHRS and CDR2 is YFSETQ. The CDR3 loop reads CASSPGVSYQETQYF. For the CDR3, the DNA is TGCGCCAGCAGCCCAGGTGTTAGTTACCAAGAGACCCAGTACTTC.

The CDR3 here is CASSYSTGLDYGYTF. CDR3 sequence (DNA): TGTGCCAGCAGTTACTCGACAGGGTTAGACTATGGCTACACCTTC. V is TRBV6-5 and J is TRBJ1-2, with 7 bases aligning to TRBD1. The CDR3 has 15 amino acids. The germline CDR1 and CDR2 sequences are MNHEY and SVGAGI. V shed 0 bases and J 3 bases; nucleotides not matched to a gene: 4.

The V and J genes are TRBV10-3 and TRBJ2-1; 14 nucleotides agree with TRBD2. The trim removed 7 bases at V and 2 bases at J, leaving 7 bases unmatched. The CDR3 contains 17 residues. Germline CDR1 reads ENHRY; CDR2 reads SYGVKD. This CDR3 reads CAIKGLAGDGTYNEQFF. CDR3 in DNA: TGTGCCATCAAGGGACTAGCGGGAGATGGGACCTACAATGAGCAGTTCTTC.

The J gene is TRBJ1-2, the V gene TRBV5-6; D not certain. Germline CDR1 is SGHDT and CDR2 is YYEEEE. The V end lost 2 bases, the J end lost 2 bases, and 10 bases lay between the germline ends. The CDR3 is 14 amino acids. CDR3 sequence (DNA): TGTGCCAGCAGCTTTCCGATAGTGAACTATGGCTACACCTTC. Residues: CASSFPIVNYGYTF. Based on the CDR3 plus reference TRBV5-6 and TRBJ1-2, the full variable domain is DAGVTQSPTHLIKTRGQQVTLRCSPKSGHDTVSWYQQALGQGPQFIFQYYEEEERQRGNFPDRFSGHQFPNYSSELNVNALLLGDSALYLCASSFPIVNYGYTFGSGTRLTVV.

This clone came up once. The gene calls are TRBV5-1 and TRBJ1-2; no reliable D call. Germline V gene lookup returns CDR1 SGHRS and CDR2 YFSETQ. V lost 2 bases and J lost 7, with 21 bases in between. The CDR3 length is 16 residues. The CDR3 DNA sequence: TGCGCCAGCAGCTTTGACGGACTCCCGGGCCCTCTTGGCTACACCTTC. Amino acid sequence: CASSFDGLPGPLGYTF. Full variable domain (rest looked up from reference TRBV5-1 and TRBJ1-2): KAGVTQTPRYLIKTRGQQVTLSCSPISGHRSVSWYQQTPGQGLQFLFEYFSETQRNKGNFPGRFSGRQFSNSRSEMNVSTLELGDSALYLCASSFDGLPGPLGYTFGSGTRLTVV.

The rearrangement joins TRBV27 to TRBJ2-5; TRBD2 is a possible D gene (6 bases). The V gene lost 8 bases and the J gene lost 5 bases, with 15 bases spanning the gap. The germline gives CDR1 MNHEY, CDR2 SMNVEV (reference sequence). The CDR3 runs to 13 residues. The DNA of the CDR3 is TGTGCCAGCGGGCGACTAGTTTGGGAGACCCAGTACTTC. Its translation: CASGRLVWETQYF.

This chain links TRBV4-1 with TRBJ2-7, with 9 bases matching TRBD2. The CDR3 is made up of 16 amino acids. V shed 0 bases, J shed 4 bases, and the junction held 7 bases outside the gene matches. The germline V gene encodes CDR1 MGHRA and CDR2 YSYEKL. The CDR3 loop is CASSQEASGGWYEQYF. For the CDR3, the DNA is TGCGCCAGCAGCCAAGAGGCAAGCGGGGGGTGGTACGAGCAGTACTTC.

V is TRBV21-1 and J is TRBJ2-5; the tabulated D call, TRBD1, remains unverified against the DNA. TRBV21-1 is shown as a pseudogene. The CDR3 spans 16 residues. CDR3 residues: CASSPRDRAAEETQYF. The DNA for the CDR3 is TGTGCCAGCAGCCCCCGGGACAGGGCCGCGGAAGAGACCCAGTACTTC.

CDR3 amino acids: CASTFATGDYEQYF. CDR3 DNA sequence: TGTGCCAGCACCTTTGCCACGGGGGACTACGAGCAGTACTTC. This chain joins TRBV7-6 and TRBJ2-7; D perhaps matches TRBD2 (6 bases). CDR1 SGHVS and CDR2 FNYEAQ come from the germline V gene. Trimming cost V 7 bases and J 3 bases, with 16 bases left between them. The CDR3 covers 14 residues. The full variable domain, in which reference TRBV7-6 and TRBJ2-7 provide the parts outside the CDR3, is GAGVSQSPRYKVTKRGQDVALRCDPISGHVSLYWYRQALGQGPEFLTYFNYEAQQDKSGLPNDRFSAERPEGSISTLTIQRTEQRDSAMYRCASTFATGDYEQYFGPGTRLTVT.

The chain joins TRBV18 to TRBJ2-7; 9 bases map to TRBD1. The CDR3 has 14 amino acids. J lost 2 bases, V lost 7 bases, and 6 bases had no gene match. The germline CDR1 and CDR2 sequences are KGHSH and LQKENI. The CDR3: CASWPGTGPYEQYF. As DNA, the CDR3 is TGTGCCAGCTGGCCCGGGACAGGGCCCTACGAGCAGTACTTC.

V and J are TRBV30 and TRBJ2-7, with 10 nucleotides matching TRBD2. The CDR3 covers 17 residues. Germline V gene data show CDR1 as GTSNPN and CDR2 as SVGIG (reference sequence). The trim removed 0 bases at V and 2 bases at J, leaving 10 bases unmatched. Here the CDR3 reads CAWSVPYLAGEPYEQYF. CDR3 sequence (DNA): TGTGCCTGGAGTGTACCCTATCTAGCGGGGGAGCCCTACGAGCAGTACTTC.

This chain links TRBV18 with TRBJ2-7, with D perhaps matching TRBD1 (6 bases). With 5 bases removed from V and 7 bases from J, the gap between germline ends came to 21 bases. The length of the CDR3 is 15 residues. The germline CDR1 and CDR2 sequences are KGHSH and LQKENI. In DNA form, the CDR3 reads TGTGCCAGCTCAGATTCGGCAGGGGCCCTGGGGGAGCAGTACTTC. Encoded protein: CASSDSAGALGEQYF. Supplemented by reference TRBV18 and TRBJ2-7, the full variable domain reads NAGVMQNPRHLVRRRGQEARLRCSPMKGHSHVYWYRQLPEEGLKFMVYLQKENIIDESGMPKERFSAEFPKEGPSILRIQQVVRGDSAAYFCASSDSAGALGEQYFGPGTRLTVT.

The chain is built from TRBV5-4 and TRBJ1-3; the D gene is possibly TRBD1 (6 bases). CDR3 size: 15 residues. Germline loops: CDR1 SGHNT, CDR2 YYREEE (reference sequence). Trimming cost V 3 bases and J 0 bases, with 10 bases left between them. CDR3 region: CASSWGPSSGNTIYF. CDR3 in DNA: TGTGCCAGCAGCTGGGGGCCTTCCTCTGGAAACACCATATATTTT.

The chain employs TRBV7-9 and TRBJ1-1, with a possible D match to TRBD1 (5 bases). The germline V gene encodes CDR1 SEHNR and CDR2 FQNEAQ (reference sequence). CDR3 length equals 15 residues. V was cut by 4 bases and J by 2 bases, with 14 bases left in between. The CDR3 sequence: CASSYPGGRNTEAFF. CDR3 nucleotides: TGTGCCAGCAGCTACCCCGGGGGGAGAAACACTGAAGCTTTCTTT. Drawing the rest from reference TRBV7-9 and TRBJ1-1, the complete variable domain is DTGVSQNPRHKITKRGQNVTFRCDPISEHNRLYWYRQTLGQGPEFLTYFQNEAQLEKSRLLSDRFSAERPKGSFSTLEIQRTEQGDSAMYLCASSYPGGRNTEAFFGQGTRLTVV.

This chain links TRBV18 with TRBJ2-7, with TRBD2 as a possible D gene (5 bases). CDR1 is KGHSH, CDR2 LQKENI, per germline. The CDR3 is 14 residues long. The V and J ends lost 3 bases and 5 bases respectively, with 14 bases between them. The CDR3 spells CASSPVGSGHEQYF. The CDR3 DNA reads TGTGCCAGCTCACCCGTTGGCAGCGGCCACGAGCAGTACTTC.

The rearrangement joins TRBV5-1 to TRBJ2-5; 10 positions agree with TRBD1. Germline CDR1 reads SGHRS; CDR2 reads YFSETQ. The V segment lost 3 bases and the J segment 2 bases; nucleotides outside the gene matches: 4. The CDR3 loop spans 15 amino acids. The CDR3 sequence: CASSWGQGWQETQYF. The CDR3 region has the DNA TGCGCCAGCAGCTGGGGACAGGGGTGGCAAGAGACCCAGTACTTC. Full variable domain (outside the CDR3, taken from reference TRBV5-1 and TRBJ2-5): KAGVTQTPRYLIKTRGQQVTLSCSPISGHRSVSWYQQTPGQGLQFLFEYFSETQRNKGNFPGRFSGRQFSNSRSEMNVSTLELGDSALYLCASSWGQGWQETQYFGPGTRLLVL.

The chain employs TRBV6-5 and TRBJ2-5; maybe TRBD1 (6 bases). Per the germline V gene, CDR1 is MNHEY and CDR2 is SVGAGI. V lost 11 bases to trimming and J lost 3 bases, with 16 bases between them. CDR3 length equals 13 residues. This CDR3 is CAGNRDTEETQYF. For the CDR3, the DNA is TGTGCCGGCAACCGGGACACGGAAGAGACCCAGTACTTC.

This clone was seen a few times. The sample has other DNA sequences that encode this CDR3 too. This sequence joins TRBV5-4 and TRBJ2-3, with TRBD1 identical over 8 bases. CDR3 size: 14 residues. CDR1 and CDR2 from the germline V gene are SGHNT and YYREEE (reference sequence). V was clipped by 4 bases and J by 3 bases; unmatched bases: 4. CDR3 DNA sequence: TGTGCCAGCAGCCTGCAGGGGGCGACAGATACGCAGTATTTT. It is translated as CASSLQGATDTQYF.